The 19 T cell receptor beta chains given below trace back to one sample, sequenced in a study of naive and memory T cell subsets. General study points: Possibly reflecting memory cells re-expressing CD45RA, a few larger clonotypes occurred in naive repertoires, especially CD8.

The beta constant-region primer was an equimolar mix of two oligonucleotides covering TRBC1 and TRBC2. The ligated cDNA underwent four PCR rounds using SP2 and nested alpha and beta constant-region primers. TCRdb independently ran MiXCR on the UMI-ligation and nested PCR reads; one entry per CDR3 protein. The table records roughly 83,000 distinct CDR3 sequences, 11% of them present only once. Their antigen targets remain unknown. Source material: naive CD4+ T cells from blood. The receptors originated from a human donor in good health.

This clonotype was seen only a few times. V and J are TRBV7-2 and TRBJ2-7; 10 bases are shared with TRBD2. The CDR3 covers 14 residues. The germline gives CDR1 SGHTA, CDR2 FQGNSA. Trimming took 5 bases from V and 2 from J; bases not matched to a gene: 3. The CDR3: CASSNSGGPYEQYF. CDR3 nucleotide sequence: TGTGCCAGCAGCAATAGCGGGGGGCCCTACGAGCAGTACTTC.

The rearrangement joins TRBV7-2 to TRBJ2-5; D is perhaps TRBD1 or TRBD2 (5 bases each). CDR1 and CDR2 (germline): SGHTA, FQGNSA. CDR3 size: 13 residues. V was pared by 5 bases and J by 5 bases, with 12 bases between. In nucleotides, the CDR3 is TGTGCCAGCAGCACCGGGACGATGGAGACCCAGTACTTC. Its translation: CASSTGTMETQYF.

This clonotype occurred a few times. The chain is built from TRBV25-1 and TRBJ2-7; D might be TRBD1 (5 bases). Germline CDR1 and CDR2: MGHDK and SYGVNS. This CDR3 has 14 amino acids. The ends were cut back, 6 bases at V and 0 bases at J, with 12 bases in the middle. CDR3 in DNA: TGTGCCAGCAGGGGCGACAGCATCTCCTACGAGCAGTACTTC. Protein product: CASRGDSISYEQYF.

The chain carries TRBV20-1 and TRBJ1-2; perhaps TRBD1 as D (5 bases). The V end was cut by 6 bases, the J end by 4 bases, with 12 bases between. This CDR3 region has 12 residues. Germline V lookup: CDR1 DFQATT, CDR2 SNEGSKA (reference sequence). For the CDR3, the DNA is TGCAGTGCCCCGCCGGGGGTCTATGGCTACACCTTC. It translates to CSAPPGVYGYTF.

This clonotype has at least ten counts. The chain recombines TRBV20-1 with TRBJ2-1, with D perhaps TRBD2 (6 bases). There are 15 residues in the CDR3. Trimming shortened V by 3 bases and J by 4 bases, and 16 bases separated the two germline ends. Germline CDR1 DFQATT, CDR2 SNEGSKA (reference sequence). The chain's CDR3 is CSASPLAILYNEQFF. In DNA, the CDR3 is TGCAGTGCTAGTCCGCTAGCGATCCTATACAATGAGCAGTTCTTC.

A remark on this clonotype: Being one base from a much bigger clone, this may be a read error. V is TRBV14 and J is TRBJ2-1; 7 positions agree with TRBD2. Unmatched junction bases numbered 13, after V lost 4 bases and J lost 4 bases. This CDR3 is 17 amino acids long. Germline CDR1 and CDR2: SGHDN and FVKESK. CDR3 nucleotide sequence: TGTGCCAGCAGCCCCCCTAGGGTGACTAGCATTTACAATGAGCAGTTCTTC. Translation: CASSPPRVTSIYNEQFF.

There are many counts of this clonotype. The V call is TRBV6-6, the J call TRBJ1-5; a possible D gene is TRBD1 (6 bases). Germline V gene data show CDR1 as MNHNY and CDR2 as SVGAGI (reference sequence). The V and J ends lost 6 bases and 0 bases respectively, with 12 bases between them. The CDR3 is made up of 15 amino acids. Here the CDR3 reads CASSSGTPSNQPQHF. The CDR3 nucleotides read TGTGCCAGCAGCTCTGGGACACCTAGCAATCAGCCCCAGCATTTT.

This chain connects TRBV12-3 or TRBV12-4 to TRBJ2-3, with D perhaps TRBD1 (5 bases). The CDR3 length is 16 residues. V lost 5 bases and J lost 8, with 23 bases in between. The CDR3 loop reads CASSPTKLGVVGTQYF. As DNA, the CDR3 is TGTGCCAGCAGTCCGACCAAGCTAGGGGTGGTAGGTACGCAGTATTTT.

Many counts were recorded for this clonotype. V and J are TRBV29-1 and TRBJ2-3; D call uncertain. Germline V gene lookup returns CDR1 SQVTM and CDR2 ANQGSEA. V lost 5 bases and J lost 0, with 9 bases in between. This CDR3 spans 13 amino acids. DNA for the CDR3: TGCAGCGTTTCCGGACGGAGCACAGATACGCAGTATTTT. This translates into CSVSGRSTDTQYF.

To note about this clonotype: This clone may be a read error of a much larger clone one base away. The chain uses TRBV10-3 and TRBJ2-3; D is perhaps TRBD2 (6 bases). The CDR3 spans 15 residues. Germline assignment: CDR1 ENHRY and CDR2 SYGVKD. Trimming stripped 4 bases from V and 1 base from J, with 12 bases between. In DNA, the CDR3 is TGTGCCATCAGTGCTTCGCTAGCGCGCACAGATACGCAGTATTTT. Translated: CAISASLARTDTQYF.

At least ten counts were recorded for this clonotype. The chain has TRBV6-2 or TRBV6-3 and TRBJ1-5; no clear D gene. CDR1 and CDR2 from the germline V gene are MNHEY and SVGEGT. V was trimmed by 2 bases and J by 9 bases, leaving 14 bases between them. CDR3 size: 14 residues. The chain's CDR3 is CASSYPGASLPQHF. CDR3 bases: TGTGCCAGCAGTTACCCCGGCGCTAGTCTGCCCCAGCATTTT.

This clonotype was recorded at least ten times. The V and J genes are TRBV7-2 and TRBJ2-3; D could derive from TRBD1 or TRBD2 (7 bases each). The V end lost 8 bases, the J end lost 6 bases, and 30 bases lay between the germline ends. The CDR3 sequence is 18 residues long. Germline V gene lookup returns CDR1 SGHTA and CDR2 FQGNSA. The CDR3 nucleotides are TGTGCCAGCGGGACAGACGGGGGGCTACCAAAGGGGGTCGATACGCAGTATTTT. Translating it yields CASGTDGGLPKGVDTQYF.

At least ten counts were recorded for this clonotype. This chain connects TRBV4-3 to TRBJ2-1; 11 bases align to TRBD1. This CDR3 spans 17 amino acids. V gave up 1 base and J gave up 8 bases; unmatched junction bases: 10. Germline V gene lookup returns CDR1 LGHNA and CDR2 YSLEER. The CDR3: CASSQVGTGGIGDEQFF. The DNA for the CDR3 is TGCGCCAGCAGCCAAGTTGGGACAGGGGGGATCGGAGATGAGCAGTTCTTC.

A few counts support this clonotype. The chain employs TRBV20-1 and TRBJ1-4; D is undetermined. Per germline, CDR1 DFQATT and CDR2 SNEGSKA (reference sequence). V lost 1 base, J lost 7 bases, and 4 bases lay in between. The CDR3 totals 11 residues. CDR3 nucleotides: TGCAGTGCTAGAGTGGGTGAAAAACTGTTTTTT. Protein: CSARVGEKLFF.

This clonotype was observed a handful of times. V and J are TRBV7-3 and TRBJ2-2; either TRBD1 or TRBD2 may fit D (5 bases each). From germline, CDR1 is SGHTA and CDR2 FQGTGA. This CDR3 spans 15 amino acids. Trimming removed 0 bases from V and 3 bases from J, with 8 bases in between. The CDR3: CASSLTGVDTGELFF. In nucleotides, the CDR3 is TGTGCCAGCAGCTTAACGGGGGTGGACACCGGGGAGCTGTTTTTT.

This clonotype has just a few counts. The chain uses TRBV5-6 and TRBJ2-1, with D unresolved. The germline gives CDR1 SGHDT, CDR2 YYEEEE. Between the trimmed V and J ends, which lost 0 bases and 7 bases, there was a span of 17 bases. CDR3 size: 16 residues. The CDR3 reads CASSLGRMGWANEQFF. The CDR3 DNA follows: TGTGCCAGCAGCTTGGGGCGAATGGGATGGGCGAATGAGCAGTTCTTC.

This clonotype was seen a handful of times. This chain connects TRBV6-2 or TRBV6-3 to TRBJ1-5; D perhaps matches TRBD1 (5 bases). Trimming removed 2 bases at V and 1 base at J, with 9 bases between. The CDR3 runs to 15 residues. CDR1 is MNHEY and CDR2 is SVGEGT in the germline V gene. The CDR3: CASSYAGGSNQPQHF. CDR3 DNA sequence: TGTGCCAGCAGTTACGCCGGGGGGAGCAATCAGCCCCAGCATTTT.

This clonotype showed up many times. The chain carries TRBV14 and TRBJ2-1; no clear D. The CDR3 is 14 residues long. V was pared by 2 bases and J by 5 bases, with 10 bases between. The germline CDR1 and CDR2 sequences are SGHDN and FVKESK. CDR3 region: CASSQYGKHNEQFF. The CDR3 coding sequence is TGTGCCAGCAGCCAATACGGCAAACACAATGAGCAGTTCTTC.

CDR3 nucleotide sequence: TGTGCCAGCAGCCAGCAGGGGGTGGCTGAAGCTTTCTTT. It encodes CASSQQGVAEAFF. The chain recombines TRBV12-3 or TRBV12-4 with TRBJ1-1; 7 bases map to TRBD1. This CDR3 has 13 residues. V was clipped by 6 bases and J by 6 bases; unmatched bases: 7.